This T cell receptor beta chain is drawn from a study of T cells in Graves' hyperthyroidism and ophthalmopathy. Study summary: Peripheral blood collection took place at initial diagnosis, before any treatment.

RNA transcripts served as the template for amplifying TCR beta CDR3 regions. Primed by the HTBI set, a first-round RT-PCR was run on the TCR CDR3. TCRdb re-called the multiplex PCR reads with MiXCR, one entry per CDR3 protein. Of about 380,000 distinct CDR3 sequences listed, approximately 13% are singletons. The CDR3 covers 17 residues. From germline, CDR1 is KGHSH and CDR2 LQKENI. Comment on this clonotype: Its target is unknown. A much more abundant neighbour one base away suggests this may be a read error.

Whole-study results and caveats: In blood, most of the thyroid clonotypes expanded above 0.001 were also present.

Clinicians diagnosed patients from clinical symptoms, serum thyroxine and TRAb, thyroid ultrasound and orbital computed tomography. The clonotype originates from a man between 25 and 39 years old with Graves' hyperthyroidism that later progressed to Graves' ophthalmopathy. The gene calls are TRBV18 and TRBJ2-7, with 9 bases that match TRBD1. The sequencing sample was made of blood. The CDR3 bases are TGTGCCAGCTCACCACTCTCTACGGGACAGGGTTTGTACGAGCAGTGCTTC. Protein: CASSPLSTGQGLYEQCF.